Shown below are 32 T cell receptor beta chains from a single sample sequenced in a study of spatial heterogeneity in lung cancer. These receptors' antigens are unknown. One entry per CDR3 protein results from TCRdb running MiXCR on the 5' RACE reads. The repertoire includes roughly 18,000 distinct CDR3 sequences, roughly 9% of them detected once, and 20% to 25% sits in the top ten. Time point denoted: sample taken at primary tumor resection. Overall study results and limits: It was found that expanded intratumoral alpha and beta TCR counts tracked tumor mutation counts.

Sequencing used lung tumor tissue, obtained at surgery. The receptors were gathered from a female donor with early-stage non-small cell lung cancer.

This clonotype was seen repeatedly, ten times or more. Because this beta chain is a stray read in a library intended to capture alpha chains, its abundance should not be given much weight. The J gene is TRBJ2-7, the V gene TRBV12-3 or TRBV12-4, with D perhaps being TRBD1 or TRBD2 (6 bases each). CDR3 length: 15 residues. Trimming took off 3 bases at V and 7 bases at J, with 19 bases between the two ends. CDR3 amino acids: CASSFRPGAVREQYF. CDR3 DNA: TGTGCCAGCAGTTTTCGCCCGGGGGCGGTGAGGGAGCAGTACTTC.

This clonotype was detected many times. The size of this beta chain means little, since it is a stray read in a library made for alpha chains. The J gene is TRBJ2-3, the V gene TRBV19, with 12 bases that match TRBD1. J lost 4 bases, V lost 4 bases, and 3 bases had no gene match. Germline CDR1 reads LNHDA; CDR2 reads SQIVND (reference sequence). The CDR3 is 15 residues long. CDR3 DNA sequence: TGTGCCAGTAGTACCGGGACAGGGGGCCCAGATACGCAGTATTTT. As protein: CASSTGTGGPDTQYF.

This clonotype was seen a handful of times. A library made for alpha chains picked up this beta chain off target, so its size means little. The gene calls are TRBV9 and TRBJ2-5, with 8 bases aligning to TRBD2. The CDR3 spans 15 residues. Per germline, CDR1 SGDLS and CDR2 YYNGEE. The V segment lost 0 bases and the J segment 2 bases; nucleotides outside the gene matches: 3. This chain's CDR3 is CASSVDPSGQETQYF. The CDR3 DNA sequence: TGTGCCAGCAGCGTAGACCCTAGCGGGCAAGAGACCCAGTACTTC.

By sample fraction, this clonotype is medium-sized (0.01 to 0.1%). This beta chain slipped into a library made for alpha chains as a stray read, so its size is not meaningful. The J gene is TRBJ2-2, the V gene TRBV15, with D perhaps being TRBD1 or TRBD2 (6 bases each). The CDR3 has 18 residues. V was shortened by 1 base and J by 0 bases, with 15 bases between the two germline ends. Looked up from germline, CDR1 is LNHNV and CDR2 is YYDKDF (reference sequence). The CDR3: CATSRGRSGGPNTGELFF. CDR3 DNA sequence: TGTGCCACCAGCAGAGGCAGATCTGGGGGGCCGAACACCGGGGAGCTGTTTTTT.

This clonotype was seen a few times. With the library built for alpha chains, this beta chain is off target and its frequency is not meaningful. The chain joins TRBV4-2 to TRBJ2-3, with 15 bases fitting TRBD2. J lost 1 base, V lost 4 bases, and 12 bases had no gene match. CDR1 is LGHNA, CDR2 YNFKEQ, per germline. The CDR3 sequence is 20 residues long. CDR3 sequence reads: CASSLTAGLAGGKGTDTQYF. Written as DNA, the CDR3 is TGTGCCAGCAGCCTTACCGCAGGACTAGCGGGGGGGAAGGGCACAGATACGCAGTATTTT.

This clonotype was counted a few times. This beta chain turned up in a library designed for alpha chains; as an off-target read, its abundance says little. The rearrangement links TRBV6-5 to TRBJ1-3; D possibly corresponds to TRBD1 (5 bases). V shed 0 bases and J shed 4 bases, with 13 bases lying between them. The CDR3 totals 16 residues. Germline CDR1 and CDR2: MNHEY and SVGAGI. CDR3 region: CASSYSQGIGGNTIYF. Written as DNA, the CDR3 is TGTGCCAGCAGTTACTCCCAGGGAATCGGAGGAAACACCATATATTTT.

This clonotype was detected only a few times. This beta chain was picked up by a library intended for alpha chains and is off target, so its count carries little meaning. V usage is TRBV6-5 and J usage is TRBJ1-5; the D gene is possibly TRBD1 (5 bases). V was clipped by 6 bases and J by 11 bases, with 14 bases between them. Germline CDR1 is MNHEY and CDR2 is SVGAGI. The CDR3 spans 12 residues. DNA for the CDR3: TGTGCCAGCAGACAGGCCGGGGGGACCCAGCATTTT. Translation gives CASRQAGGTQHF.

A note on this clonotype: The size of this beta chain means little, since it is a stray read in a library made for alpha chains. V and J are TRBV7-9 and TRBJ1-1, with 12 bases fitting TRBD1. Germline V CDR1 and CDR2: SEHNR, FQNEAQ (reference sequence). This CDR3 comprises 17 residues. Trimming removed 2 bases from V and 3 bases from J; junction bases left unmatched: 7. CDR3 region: CASSLQGTGGAHTEAFF. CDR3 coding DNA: TGTGCCAGCAGCTTACAAGGGACAGGGGGCGCCCACACTGAAGCTTTCTTT.

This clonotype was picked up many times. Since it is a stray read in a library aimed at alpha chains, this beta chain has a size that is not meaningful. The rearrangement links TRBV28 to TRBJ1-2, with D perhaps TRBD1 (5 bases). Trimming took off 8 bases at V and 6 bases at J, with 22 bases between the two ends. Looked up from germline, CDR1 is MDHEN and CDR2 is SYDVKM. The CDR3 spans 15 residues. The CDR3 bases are TGTGCCAGCCTACCGCAGGGCAGGCTGGTGAATGGCTACACCTTC. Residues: CASLPQGRLVNGYTF.

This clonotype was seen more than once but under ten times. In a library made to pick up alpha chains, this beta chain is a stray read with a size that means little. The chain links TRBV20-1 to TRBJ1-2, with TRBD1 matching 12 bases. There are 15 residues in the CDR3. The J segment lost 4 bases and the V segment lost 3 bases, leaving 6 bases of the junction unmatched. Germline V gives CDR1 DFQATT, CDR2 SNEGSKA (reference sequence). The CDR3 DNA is TGCAGTGCTAGGGGGGACAGGGGGCCTACCTATGGCTACACCTTC. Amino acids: CSARGDRGPTYGYTF.

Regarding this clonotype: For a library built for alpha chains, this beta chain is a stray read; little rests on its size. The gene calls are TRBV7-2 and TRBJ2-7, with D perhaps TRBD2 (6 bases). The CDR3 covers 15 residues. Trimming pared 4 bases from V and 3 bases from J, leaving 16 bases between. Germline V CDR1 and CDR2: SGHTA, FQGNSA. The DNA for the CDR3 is TGTGCCAGCAGCTCCCAACCCGGGACTCTCTACGAGCAGTACTTC. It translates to CASSSQPGTLYEQYF.

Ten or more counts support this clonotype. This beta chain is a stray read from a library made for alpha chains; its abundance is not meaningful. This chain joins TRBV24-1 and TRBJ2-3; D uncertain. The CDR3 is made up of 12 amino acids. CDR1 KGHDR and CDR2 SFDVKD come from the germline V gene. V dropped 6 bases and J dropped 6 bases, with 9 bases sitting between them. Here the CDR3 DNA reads TGTGCCACCAGTTCCGGCCCCGATACGCAGTATTTT. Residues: CATSSGPDTQYF.

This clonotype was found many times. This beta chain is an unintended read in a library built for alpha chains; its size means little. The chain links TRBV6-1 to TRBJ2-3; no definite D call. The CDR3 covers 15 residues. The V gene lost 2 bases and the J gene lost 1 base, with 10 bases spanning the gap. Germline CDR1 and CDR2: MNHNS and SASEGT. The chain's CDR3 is CASSERLYRTDTQYF. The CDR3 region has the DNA TGTGCCAGCAGTGAAAGGCTATACCGCACAGATACGCAGTATTTT.

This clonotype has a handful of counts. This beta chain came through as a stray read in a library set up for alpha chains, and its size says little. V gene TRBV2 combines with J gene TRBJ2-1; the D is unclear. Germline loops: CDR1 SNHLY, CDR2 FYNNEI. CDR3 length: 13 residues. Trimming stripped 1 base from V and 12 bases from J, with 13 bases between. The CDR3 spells CASSEGPSVGQFF. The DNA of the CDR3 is TGTGCCAGCAGTGAAGGCCCTAGTGTGGGGCAGTTCTTC.

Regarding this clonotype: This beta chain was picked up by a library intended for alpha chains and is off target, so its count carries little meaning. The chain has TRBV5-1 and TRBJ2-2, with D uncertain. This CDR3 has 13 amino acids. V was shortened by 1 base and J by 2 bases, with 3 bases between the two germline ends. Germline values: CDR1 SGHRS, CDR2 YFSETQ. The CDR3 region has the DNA TGCGCCAGCAGCTTGTACAACACCGGGGAGCTGTTTTTT. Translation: CASSLYNTGELFF.

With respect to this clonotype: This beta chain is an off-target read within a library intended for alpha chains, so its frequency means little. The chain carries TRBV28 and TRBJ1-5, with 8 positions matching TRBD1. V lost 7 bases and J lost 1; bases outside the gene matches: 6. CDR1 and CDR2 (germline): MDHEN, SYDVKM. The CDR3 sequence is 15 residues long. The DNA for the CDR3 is TGTGCCAGCACCCTATACAGGGGGAGCAATCAGCCCCAGCATTTT. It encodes CASTLYRGSNQPQHF.

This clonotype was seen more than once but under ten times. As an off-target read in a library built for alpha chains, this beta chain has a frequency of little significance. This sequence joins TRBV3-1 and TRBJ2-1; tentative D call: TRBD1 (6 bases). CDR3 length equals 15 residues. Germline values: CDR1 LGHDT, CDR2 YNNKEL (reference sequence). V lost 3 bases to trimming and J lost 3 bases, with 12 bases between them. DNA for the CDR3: TGTGCCAGCAGCCAGGGGGCGATCCTCTACAATGAGCAGTTCTTC. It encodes CASSQGAILYNEQFF.

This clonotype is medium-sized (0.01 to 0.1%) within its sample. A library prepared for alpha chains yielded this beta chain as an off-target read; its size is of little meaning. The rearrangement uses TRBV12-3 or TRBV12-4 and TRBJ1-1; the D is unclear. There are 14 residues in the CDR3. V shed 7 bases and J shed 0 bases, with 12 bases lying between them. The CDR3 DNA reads TGTGCCAGCACCCGCAAGGAACTGAACACTGAAGCTTTCTTT. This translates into CASTRKELNTEAFF.

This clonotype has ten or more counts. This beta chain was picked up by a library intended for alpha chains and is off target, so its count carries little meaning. CDR3 residues: CASSERLAGTAGELFF. CDR3 coding DNA: TGTGCCAGCAGTGAACGACTAGCGGGGACAGCCGGGGAGCTGTTTTTT. V is TRBV2 and J is TRBJ2-2, with TRBD2 identical over 11 bases. Germline trimming cut 2 bases from V and 6 bases from J; bases unmatched to any gene: 5. CDR1 is SNHLY, CDR2 FYNNEI, per germline. The CDR3 covers 16 residues.

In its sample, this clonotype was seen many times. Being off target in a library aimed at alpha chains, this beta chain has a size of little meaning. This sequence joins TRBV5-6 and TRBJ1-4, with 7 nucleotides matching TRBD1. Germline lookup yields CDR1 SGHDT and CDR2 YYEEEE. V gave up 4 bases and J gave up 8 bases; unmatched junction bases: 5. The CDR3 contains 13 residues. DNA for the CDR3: TGTGCCAGCAGCGCGACAGGGATCGAAAAACTGTTTTTT. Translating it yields CASSATGIEKLFF.

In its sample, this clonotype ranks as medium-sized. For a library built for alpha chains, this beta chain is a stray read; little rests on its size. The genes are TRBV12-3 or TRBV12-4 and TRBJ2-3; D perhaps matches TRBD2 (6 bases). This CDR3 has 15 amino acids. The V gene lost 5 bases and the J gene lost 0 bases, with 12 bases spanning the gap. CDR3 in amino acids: CASSRTGTSTDTQYF. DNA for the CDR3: TGTGCCAGCAGTCGTACTGGGACTAGCACAGATACGCAGTATTTT.

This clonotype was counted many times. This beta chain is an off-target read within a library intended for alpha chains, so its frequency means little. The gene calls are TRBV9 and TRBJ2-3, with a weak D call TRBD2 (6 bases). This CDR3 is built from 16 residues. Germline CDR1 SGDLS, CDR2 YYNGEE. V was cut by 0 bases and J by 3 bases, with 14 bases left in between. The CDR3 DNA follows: TGTGCCAGCAGCGTAGAGGCGGAGGGATGGACAGATACGCAGTATTTT. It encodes CASSVEAEGWTDTQYF.

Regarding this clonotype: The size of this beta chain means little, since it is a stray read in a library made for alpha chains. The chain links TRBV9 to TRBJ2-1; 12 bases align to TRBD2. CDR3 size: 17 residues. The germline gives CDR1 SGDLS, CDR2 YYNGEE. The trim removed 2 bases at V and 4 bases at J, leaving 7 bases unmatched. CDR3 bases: TGTGCCAGCAGCGTCGAGACTAGCGGGGGAGGTTACAATGAGCAGTTCTTC. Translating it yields CASSVETSGGGYNEQFF.

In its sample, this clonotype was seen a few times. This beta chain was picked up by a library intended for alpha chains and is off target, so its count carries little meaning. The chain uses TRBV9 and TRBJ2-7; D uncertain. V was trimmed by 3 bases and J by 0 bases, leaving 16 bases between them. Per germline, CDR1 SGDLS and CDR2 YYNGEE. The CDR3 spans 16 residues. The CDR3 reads CASSAADRSFSYEQYF. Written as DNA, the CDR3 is TGTGCCAGCAGCGCCGCTGACCGCTCCTTCTCCTACGAGCAGTACTTC.

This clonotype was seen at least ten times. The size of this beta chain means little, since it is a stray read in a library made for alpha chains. The CDR3 coding sequence is TGTGCCAGTGCAAAGGGGGGAGGAGTGTACAATGAGCAGTTCTTC. As protein: CASAKGGGVYNEQFF. J is TRBJ2-1 and V is TRBV19; D tentatively reads TRBD1 or TRBD2 (6 bases each). The CDR3 is 15 residues long. Trimming took 8 bases from V and 4 from J, leaving 18 bases between them. Germline values: CDR1 LNHDA, CDR2 SQIVND (reference sequence).

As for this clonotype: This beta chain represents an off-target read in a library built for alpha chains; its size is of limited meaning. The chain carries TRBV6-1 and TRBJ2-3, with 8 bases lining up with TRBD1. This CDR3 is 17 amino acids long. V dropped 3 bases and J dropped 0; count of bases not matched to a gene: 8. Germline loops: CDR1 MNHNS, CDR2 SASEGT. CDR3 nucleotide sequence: TGTGCCAGCAGTGACGCCTCGGACAGGGCAAGCACAGATACGCAGTATTTT. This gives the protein CASSDASDRASTDTQYF.

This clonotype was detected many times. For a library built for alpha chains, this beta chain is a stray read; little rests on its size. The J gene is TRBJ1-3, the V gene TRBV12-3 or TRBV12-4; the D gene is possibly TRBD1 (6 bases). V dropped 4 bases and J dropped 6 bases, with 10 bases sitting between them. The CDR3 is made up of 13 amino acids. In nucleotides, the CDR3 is TGTGCCAGCAGTTACAACAGGGTAAACACCATATATTTT. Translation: CASSYNRVNTIYF.

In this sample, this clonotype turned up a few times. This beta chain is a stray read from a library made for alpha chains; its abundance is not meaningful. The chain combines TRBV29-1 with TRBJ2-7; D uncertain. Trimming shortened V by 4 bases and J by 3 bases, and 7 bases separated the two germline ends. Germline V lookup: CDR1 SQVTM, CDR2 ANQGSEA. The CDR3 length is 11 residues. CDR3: CSVAGVYEQYF. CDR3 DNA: TGCAGCGTTGCTGGGGTCTACGAGCAGTACTTC.

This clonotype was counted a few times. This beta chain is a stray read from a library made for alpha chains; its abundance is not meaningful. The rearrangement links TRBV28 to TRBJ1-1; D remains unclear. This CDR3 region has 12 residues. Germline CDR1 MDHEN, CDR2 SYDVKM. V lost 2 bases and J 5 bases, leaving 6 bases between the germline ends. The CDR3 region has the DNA TGTGCCAGCAGTTTAATGGGGACTGAAGCTTTCTTT. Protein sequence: CASSLMGTEAFF.

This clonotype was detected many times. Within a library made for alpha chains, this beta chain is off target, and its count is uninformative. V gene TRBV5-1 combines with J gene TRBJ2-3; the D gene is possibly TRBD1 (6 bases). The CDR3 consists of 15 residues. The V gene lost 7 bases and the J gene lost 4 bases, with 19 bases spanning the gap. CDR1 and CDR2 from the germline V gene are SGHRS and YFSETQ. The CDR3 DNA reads TGCGCCAGCGAACCAGATCTCGGACAGCCAGATACGCAGTATTTT. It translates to CASEPDLGQPDTQYF.

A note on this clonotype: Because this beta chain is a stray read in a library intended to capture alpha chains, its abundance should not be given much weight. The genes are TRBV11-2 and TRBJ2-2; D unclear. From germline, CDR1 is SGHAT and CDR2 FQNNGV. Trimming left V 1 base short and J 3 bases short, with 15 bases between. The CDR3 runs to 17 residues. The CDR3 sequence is CASSLGHLSMDTGELFF. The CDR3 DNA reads TGTGCCAGCAGCTTAGGCCACCTATCCATGGACACCGGGGAGCTGTTTTTT. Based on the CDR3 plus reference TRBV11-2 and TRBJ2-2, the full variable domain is EAGVAQSPRYKIIEKRQSVAFWCNPISGHATLYWYQQILGQGPKLLIQFQNNGVVDDSQLPKDRFSAERLKGVDSTLKIQPAKLEDSAVYLCASSLGHLSMDTGELFFGEGSRLTVL.

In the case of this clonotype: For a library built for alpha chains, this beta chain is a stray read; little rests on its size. CDR3 sequence (DNA): TGTGCCAGCAGCTCTCGGACAGGGCACGGCTACACCTTC. Translated: CASSSRTGHGYTF. The rearrangement joins TRBV7-3 to TRBJ1-2; 8 nucleotides align to TRBD1. Germline V gene sequence: CDR1 SGHTA, CDR2 FQGTGA. V lost 4 bases and J lost 8; bases outside the gene matches: 6. CDR3 length: 13 amino acids.